Each of the 31 T cell receptor beta chains below was sequenced from the same sample in a study of T cell responses to AZD1222 COVID-19 vaccine. The assay was immunoSEQ multiplex PCR, and TCRdb's table has in-frame clones only and misses some. Here the sample spans about 120,000 clones, approximately 85% being singletons. The sequencing used peripheral blood, collected on day 0 of AZD1222 vaccination. The receptors were gathered from an adult in good health.

The rearrangement joins TRBV2 to TRBJ1-4; D is unresolved. This CDR3 comprises 13 residues. The V and J ends lost 0 bases and 8 bases respectively, with 7 bases between them. Germline V gives CDR1 SNHLY, CDR2 FYNNEI. The CDR3: CASSEAMGEKLFF. The DNA of the CDR3 is TGTGCCAGCAGTGAAGCTATGGGGGAAAAACTGTTTTTT.

The chain recombines TRBV7-6 with TRBJ2-7, with 13 bases fitting TRBD2. V shed 5 bases, J shed 1 base, and the junction held 5 bases outside the gene matches. The CDR3 is 16 residues long. Germline CDR1 and CDR2: SGHVS and FNYEAQ. The CDR3 DNA sequence: TGTGCCAGCAGCAACGGACTAGCGGGGGCATCCTACGAGCAGTACTTC. This gives the protein CASSNGLAGASYEQYF.

This sequence joins TRBV12-5 and TRBJ2-3, with 9 bases identical to TRBD1. Germline V gene sequence: CDR1 LGHNT, CDR2 FRNRAP. There are 15 residues in the CDR3. J lost 2 bases, V lost 4 bases, and 4 bases had no gene match. CDR3 coding DNA: TGTGCTAGTGGTTCCTGGGACAGGGCCACAGATACGCAGTATTTT. This gives the protein CASGSWDRATDTQYF.

The V and J genes are TRBV28 and TRBJ2-1; 10 bases fit TRBD2. Germline V gene sequence: CDR1 MDHEN, CDR2 SYDVKM. V dropped 6 bases and J dropped 0; count of bases not matched to a gene: 14. The CDR3 covers 19 residues. The chain's CDR3 is CASSPFGLADAFSYNEQFF. As DNA, the CDR3 is TGTGCCAGCAGCCCTTTTGGACTAGCGGATGCATTCTCCTACAATGAGCAGTTCTTC.

This clone was detected only a few times. The genes are TRBV27 and TRBJ1-6; D may be TRBD1 (5 bases). The CDR3 sequence is 14 residues long. The germline V and J ends were trimmed by 2 bases and 7 bases, with 9 bases remaining between them. CDR1 and CDR2 (germline): MNHEY, SMNVEV (reference sequence). CDR3 amino acids: CASSLRGLNSPLHF. In DNA form, the CDR3 reads TGTGCCAGCAGTTTACGGGGACTAAATTCACCCCTCCACTTT.

Only a few counts were recorded for this clone. The chain employs TRBV6-1 and TRBJ1-1; weak D call: TRBD1 (6 bases). This CDR3 has 15 amino acids. Germline V gene sequence: CDR1 MNHNS, CDR2 SASEGT. The ends were cut back, 2 bases at V and 4 bases at J, with 14 bases in the middle. DNA for the CDR3: TGTGCCAGCAGTGAACTGATAGGGACAAGCACTGAAGCTTTCTTT. This translates into CASSELIGTSTEAFF.

The CDR3 DNA reads as TGTGCCAGCAGCTTTCATTTGGGGGAGCAGTACTTC. This encodes CASSFHLGEQYF. V usage is TRBV7-9 and J usage is TRBJ2-7; unclear D gene. Per the germline V gene, CDR1 is SEHNR and CDR2 is FQNEAQ (reference sequence). The CDR3 consists of 12 residues. Trimming removed 3 bases from V and 7 bases from J, with 10 bases in between.

The V call is TRBV28, the J call TRBJ1-2; D gene ambiguous. Trimming stripped 3 bases from V and 1 base from J, with 12 bases between. Looked up from germline, CDR1 is MDHEN and CDR2 is SYDVKM. This CDR3 contains 15 residues. Here the CDR3 reads CASSFFDTYNYGYTF. The CDR3 DNA sequence: TGTGCCAGCAGTTTCTTTGACACTTATAACTATGGCTACACCTTC.

The rearrangement joins TRBV7-9 to TRBJ2-6; tentative D call: TRBD1 (6 bases). The V end was cut by 4 bases, the J end by 0 bases, with 10 bases between. Germline V gives CDR1 SEHNR, CDR2 FQNEAQ (reference sequence). The CDR3 totals 16 residues. CDR3 in DNA: TGTGCCAGCAGCTCCCAGGGGTTCTCTGGGGCCAACGTCCTGACTTTC. This gives the protein CASSSQGFSGANVLTF.

Written as DNA, the CDR3 is TGTGCCATCAGTGAGTCGAAAGGATCCGAAGAGCAGTACTTC. Its protein product is CAISESKGSEEQYF. The J gene is TRBJ2-7, the V gene TRBV10-3; unclear D gene. V lost 0 bases and J 7 bases, leaving 13 bases between the germline ends. This CDR3 comprises 14 residues. In germline, CDR1 is ENHRY, CDR2 SYGVKD.

J is TRBJ1-1 and V is TRBV2; no reliable D call. From germline, CDR1 is SNHLY and CDR2 FYNNEI. The CDR3 length is 14 residues. Trimming left V 6 bases short and J 0 bases short, with 11 bases between. CDR3 residues: CASSADRMNTEAFF. As DNA, the CDR3 is TGTGCCAGCAGCGCCGACCGCATGAACACTGAAGCTTTCTTT.

The V gene is TRBV19, the J gene TRBJ1-5; D might be TRBD1 (5 bases). The ends were cut back, 7 bases at V and 1 base at J, with 17 bases in the middle. CDR1 LNHDA and CDR2 SQIVND come from the germline V gene (reference sequence). This CDR3 has 16 amino acids. The DNA of the CDR3 is TGTGCCAGTACGATGGGGGGATTGTGGAGCAATCAGCCCCAGCATTTT. It specifies CASTMGGLWSNQPQHF.

This sequence joins TRBV2 and TRBJ1-4; D remains unclear. V was trimmed by 6 bases and J by 2 bases, leaving 10 bases between them. The CDR3 extends over 14 amino acids. Germline loops: CDR1 SNHLY, CDR2 FYNNEI. The CDR3 bases are TGTGCCAGCAGGAGACGAGGGACTAATGAAAAACTGTTTTTT. Translated: CASRRRGTNEKLFF. The entire variable domain, with the rest obtained from reference TRBV2 and TRBJ1-4, is as follows: EPEVTQTPSHQVTQMGQEVILRCVPISNHLYFYWYRQILGQKVEFLVSFYNNEISEKSEIFDDQFSVERPDGSNFTLKIRSTKLEDSAMYFCASRRRGTNEKLFFGSGTQLSVL.

V and J are TRBV12-3 or TRBV12-4 and TRBJ1-6; weak D call: TRBD1 (6 bases). The length of the CDR3 is 13 residues. Trimming took off 4 bases at V and 7 bases at J, with 8 bases between the two ends. Here the CDR3 DNA reads TGTGCCAGCAGTTACAGGGTAAATTCACCCCTCCACTTT. Translated, it gives CASSYRVNSPLHF.

The rearrangement uses TRBV6-2 or TRBV6-3 and TRBJ1-5; D gene uncertain. This CDR3 has 15 residues. Germline V gene data show CDR1 as MNHEY and CDR2 as SVGEGT. The V and J ends lost 4 bases and 0 bases respectively, with 10 bases between them. The CDR3 coding sequence is TGTGCCAGCAGTTTAGAAGAGTATAGCAATCAGCCCCAGCATTTT. It yields the protein CASSLEEYSNQPQHF.

The chain carries TRBV19 and TRBJ1-5; no clear D. Per germline, CDR1 LNHDA and CDR2 SQIVND (reference sequence). Deletions cut 4 bases from V and 4 bases from J, with 14 bases between. The CDR3 sequence is 15 residues long. The CDR3 DNA follows: TGTGCCAGTAGTAGACGGAACCGAGATAATCAGCCCCAGCATTTT. Translating it yields CASSRRNRDNQPQHF.

This chain connects TRBV19 to TRBJ1-6; the D is unclear. Germline CDR1 and CDR2: LNHDA and SQIVND (reference sequence). The CDR3 has 14 residues. Trimming left V 2 bases short and J 12 bases short, with 14 bases between. CDR3 nucleotides: TGTGCCAGTAGTATATCTACGACATCAGGACCCCTCCACTTT. Translation: CASSISTTSGPLHF.

This chain connects TRBV9 to TRBJ1-2, with 8 bases fitting TRBD1. Unmatched junction bases numbered 4, after V lost 4 bases and J lost 2 bases. Germline V gene lookup returns CDR1 SGDLS and CDR2 YYNGEE. The CDR3 length is 14 residues. CDR3 loop: CASSTGQGNYGYTF. For the CDR3, the DNA is TGTGCCAGCAGCACCGGACAGGGCAACTATGGCTACACCTTC.

This clone is a singleton in its sample. V is TRBV5-1 and J is TRBJ2-7; D may correspond to TRBD1 or TRBD2 (5 bases each). The CDR3 extends over 14 amino acids. V was pared by 5 bases and J by 2 bases, with 14 bases between. The germline CDR1 and CDR2 sequences are SGHRS and YFSETQ. CDR3 loop: CASRLTQGAYEQYF. The CDR3 DNA sequence: TGCGCCAGCAGACTGACCCAGGGAGCCTACGAGCAGTACTTC.

The CDR3: CASSVGEGRSYEQYF. The CDR3 bases are TGTGCCAGCAGCGTAGGAGAAGGGAGGAGCTACGAGCAGTACTTC. This sequence joins TRBV9 and TRBJ2-7; a possible D gene is TRBD2 (6 bases). CDR3 length equals 15 residues. Trimming removed 0 bases from V and 3 bases from J, with 13 bases in between. Germline lookup yields CDR1 SGDLS and CDR2 YYNGEE. The full variable domain, in which reference TRBV9 and TRBJ2-7 provide the parts outside the CDR3, is DSGVTQTPKHLITATGQRVTLRCSPRSGDLSVYWYQQSLDQGLQFLIQYYNGEERAKGNILERFSAQQFPDLHSELNLSSLELGDSALYFCASSVGEGRSYEQYFGPGTRLTVT.

This clone was seen a few times. This rearrangement joins TRBV5-6 to TRBJ2-7; D tentatively fits TRBD1 or TRBD2 (5 bases each). Trimming shortened V by 3 bases and J by 2 bases, and 24 bases separated the two germline ends. CDR3 length equals 18 residues. Germline CDR1 and CDR2: SGHDT and YYEEEE. Here the CDR3 DNA reads TGTGCCAGCAGCTCAGAGGGAAAAGGGGCTTTAGGAGCCTACGAGCAGTACTTC. Encoded protein: CASSSEGKGALGAYEQYF.

The rearrangement joins TRBV9 to TRBJ2-3, with D perhaps TRBD2 (6 bases). The ends were cut back, 3 bases at V and 2 bases at J, with 13 bases in the middle. CDR1 is SGDLS and CDR2 is YYNGEE in the germline V gene. This CDR3 has 15 amino acids. The DNA of the CDR3 is TGTGCCAGCAGCGGGGGGGTCAGGGTCACAGATACGCAGTATTTT. Its translation: CASSGGVRVTDTQYF.

This chain joins TRBV18 and TRBJ1-2; 9 bases are shared with TRBD1. Germline V gives CDR1 KGHSH, CDR2 LQKENI. Unmatched junction bases numbered 3, after V lost 3 bases and J lost 1 base. CDR3 size: 15 residues. CDR3 region: CASSPGTGNNYGYTF. The CDR3 coding sequence is TGTGCCAGCTCACCCGGGACAGGGAATAACTATGGCTACACCTTC.

The CDR3 DNA is TGTGCCAGCAGTTTATACCAGGGAACCTACGAGCAGTACTTC. Protein sequence: CASSLYQGTYEQYF. The chain has TRBV28 and TRBJ2-7, with D maybe TRBD1 (5 bases). This CDR3 is 14 amino acids long. Germline V CDR1 and CDR2: MDHEN, SYDVKM. V was cut by 1 base and J by 2 bases, with 9 bases left in between.

The V and J genes are TRBV5-1 and TRBJ1-4, with D possibly being TRBD1 (6 bases). Germline V gene sequence: CDR1 SGHRS, CDR2 YFSETQ. The CDR3 extends over 15 amino acids. V gave up 0 bases and J gave up 8 bases, with 14 bases separating them. The CDR3, as DNA: TGCGCCAGCAGCTTGGGGTCGGCAGGGGACGAAAAACTGTTTTTT. Its protein is CASSLGSAGDEKLFF.

The V and J genes are TRBV5-1 and TRBJ2-2, with D unresolved. From germline, CDR1 is SGHRS and CDR2 YFSETQ. V was trimmed by 3 bases and J by 7 bases, leaving 7 bases between them. This CDR3 is built from 12 residues. For the CDR3, the DNA is TGCGCCAGCAGCTGGGGTATCGGGGAGCTGTTTTTT. Protein: CASSWGIGELFF.

V is TRBV5-4 and J is TRBJ1-4, with 7 bases aligning to TRBD1. V was pared by 4 bases and J by 6 bases, with 9 bases of the junction left unmatched. The CDR3 extends over 15 amino acids. Germline V gives CDR1 SGHNT, CDR2 YYREEE (reference sequence). In DNA, the CDR3 is TGTGCCAGCAGCGCAACCAGGGGGGGTGATGAAAAACTGTTTTTT. It yields the protein CASSATRGGDEKLFF.

This chain joins TRBV6-6 and TRBJ1-3, with 7 bases aligning to TRBD1. The CDR3 has 14 amino acids. Germline CDR1 is MNHNY and CDR2 is SVGAGI (reference sequence). V gave up 4 bases and J gave up 8 bases; unmatched junction bases: 8. The chain's CDR3 is CASSWTGVRDTIYF. In nucleotides, the CDR3 is TGTGCCAGCAGTTGGACAGGAGTAAGGGACACCATATATTTT.

The chain joins TRBV10-3 to TRBJ2-2; 14 positions match TRBD2. The junction had 7 bases not matched to a gene; V was cut back by 3 bases and J by 1 base. Per germline, CDR1 ENHRY and CDR2 SYGVKD. The CDR3 runs 19 residues. The CDR3 loop is CAISDPGTSGGENTGELFF. CDR3 DNA sequence: TGTGCCATCAGTGACCCCGGGACTAGCGGGGGTGAGAACACCGGGGAGCTGTTTTTT.

V usage is TRBV9 and J usage is TRBJ2-4; 9 bases match TRBD1. The CDR3 spans 15 residues. Germline V gene lookup returns CDR1 SGDLS and CDR2 YYNGEE. V shed 0 bases and J 8 bases; nucleotides not matched to a gene: 6. The CDR3 loop reads CASSVGTGGADIQYF. CDR3 bases: TGTGCCAGCAGCGTAGGCACAGGGGGCGCGGACATTCAGTACTTC.

This chain uses TRBV6-5 with TRBJ1-5; a possible D gene is TRBD1 (6 bases). CDR3 length: 14 residues. Germline loops: CDR1 MNHEY, CDR2 SVGAGI. V gave up 8 bases and J gave up 1 base, with 12 bases separating them. The CDR3 DNA follows: TGTGCCAGCGCCTACAGGGTGAGCAATCAGCCCCAGCATTTT. Amino acid sequence: CASAYRVSNQPQHF.